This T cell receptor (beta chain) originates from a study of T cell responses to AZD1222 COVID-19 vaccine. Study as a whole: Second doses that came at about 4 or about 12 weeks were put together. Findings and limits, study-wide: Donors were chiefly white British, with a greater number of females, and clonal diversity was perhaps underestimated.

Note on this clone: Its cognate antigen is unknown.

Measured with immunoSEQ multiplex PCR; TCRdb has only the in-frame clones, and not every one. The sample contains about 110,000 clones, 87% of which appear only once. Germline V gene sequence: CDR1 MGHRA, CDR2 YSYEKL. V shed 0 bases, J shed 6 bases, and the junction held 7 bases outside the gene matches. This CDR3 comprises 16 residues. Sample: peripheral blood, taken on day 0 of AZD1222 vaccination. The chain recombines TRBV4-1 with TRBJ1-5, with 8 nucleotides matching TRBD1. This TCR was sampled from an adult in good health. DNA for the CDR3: TGCGCCAGCAGCCAAGAGGGCAGGGGGCGAGGTCAGCCCCAGCATTTT. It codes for CASSQEGRGRGQPQHF.